This TCR beta chain was profiled in a study of T cells in Graves' hyperthyroidism and ophthalmopathy. This CDR3 spans 11 amino acids. V lost 4 bases to trimming and J lost 9 bases, with 7 bases between them. Germline V gene lookup returns CDR1 LNHDA and CDR2 SQIVND (reference sequence). Amplified TCR beta CDR3 regions came from RNA transcripts. HTBI primers were employed in a first-round RT-PCR of the TCR CDR3. TCRdb ran MiXCR on the multiplex PCR reads and lists one entry per CDR3 protein. The data show hundreds of thousands of distinct CDR3 sequences, 14% seen once. The chain recombines TRBV19 with TRBJ2-1; D unresolved. This receptor was identified in a woman under 30 with Graves' hyperthyroidism. The sample comprised blood. The CDR3 DNA sequence: TGTGCCAGTAGTACCCTAGGTGAGCAGTTCTTC. Translating gives CASSTLGEQFF.